The clone carrying this T cell receptor (beta chain) was detected ten times or more. Its target is not known. 60 Vbeta and 13 Jbeta primers were used in PCR. In the authors' methods: Approximately 87 million unique TCR beta chains, some 9.9 million shared, were counted in a later analysis. Repertoires were generated with immunoSEQ multiplex PCR, while TCRdb's copy carries only in-frame clones and drops some. The V and J calls and the clone size are those of that table, but D and trimming were determined from the DNA. Counted here are about 130,000 clones, 15% to 20% occurring once; the ten biggest clones make up approximately 2.6%. The sample belongs to a study of cytomegalovirus exposure and HLA in healthy donors. Whole-study results and caveats: Diagnosis of cytomegalovirus status made by the classifier reportedly showed high specificity and sensitivity. With later analysis, a missense DCLRE1C variant became linked to TCR beta V- and J-gene trimming. An analysis that was carried out later associated about 17,000 TCR beta sequences with HLA alleles at 0.05 false discovery rate.

The TCR was taken from a female donor in good health and CMV-seropositive. Sequenced: PBMCs.

The CDR3 DNA reads TGTGCCAGCAGTCTCGGGAGAACTGAAGCTTTCTTT. Translating it yields CASSLGRTEAFF. V and J are TRBV28 and TRBJ1-1, with D unclear. The CDR3 covers 12 residues. The germline gives CDR1 MDHEN, CDR2 SYDVKM. V was shortened by 5 bases and J by 5 bases, with 9 bases between the two germline ends.